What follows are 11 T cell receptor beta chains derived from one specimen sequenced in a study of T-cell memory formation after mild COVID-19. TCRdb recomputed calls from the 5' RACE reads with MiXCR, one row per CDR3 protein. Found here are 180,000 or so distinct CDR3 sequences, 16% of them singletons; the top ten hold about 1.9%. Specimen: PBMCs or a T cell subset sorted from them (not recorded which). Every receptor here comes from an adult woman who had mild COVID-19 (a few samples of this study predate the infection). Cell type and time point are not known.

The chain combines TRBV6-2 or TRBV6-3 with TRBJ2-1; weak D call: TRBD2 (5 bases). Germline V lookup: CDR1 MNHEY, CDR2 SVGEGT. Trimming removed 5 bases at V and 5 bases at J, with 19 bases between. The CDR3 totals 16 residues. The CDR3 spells CASSRGLTRRDNEQFF. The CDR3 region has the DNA TGTGCCAGCAGTCGGGGTCTAACTCGGCGAGACAATGAGCAGTTCTTC.

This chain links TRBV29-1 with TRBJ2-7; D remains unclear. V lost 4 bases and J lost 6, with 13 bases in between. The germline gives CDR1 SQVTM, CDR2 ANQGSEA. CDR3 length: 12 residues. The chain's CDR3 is CSVVPGNTEQYF. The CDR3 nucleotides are TGCAGCGTTGTGCCAGGCAATACCGAGCAGTACTTC.

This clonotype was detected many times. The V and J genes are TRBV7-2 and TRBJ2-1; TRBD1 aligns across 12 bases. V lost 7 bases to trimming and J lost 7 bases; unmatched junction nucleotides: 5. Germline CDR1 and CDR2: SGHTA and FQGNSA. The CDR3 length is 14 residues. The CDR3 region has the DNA TGTGCCAGCACCGCGGGACAGGGGGCAAATGAGCAGTTCTTC. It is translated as CASTAGQGANEQFF.

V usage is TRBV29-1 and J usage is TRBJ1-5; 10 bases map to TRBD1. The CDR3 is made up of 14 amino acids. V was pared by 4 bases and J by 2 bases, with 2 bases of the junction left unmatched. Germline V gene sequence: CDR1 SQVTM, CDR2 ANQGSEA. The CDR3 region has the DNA TGCAGCGTTGGGGACAGGGGCGGCAATCAGCCCCAGCATTTT. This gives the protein CSVGDRGGNQPQHF.

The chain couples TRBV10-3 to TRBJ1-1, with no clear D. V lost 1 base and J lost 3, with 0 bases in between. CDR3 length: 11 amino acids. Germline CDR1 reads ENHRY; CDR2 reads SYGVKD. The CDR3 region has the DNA TGTGCCATCAGTGAGTACACTGAAGCTTTCTTT. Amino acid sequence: CAISEYTEAFF.

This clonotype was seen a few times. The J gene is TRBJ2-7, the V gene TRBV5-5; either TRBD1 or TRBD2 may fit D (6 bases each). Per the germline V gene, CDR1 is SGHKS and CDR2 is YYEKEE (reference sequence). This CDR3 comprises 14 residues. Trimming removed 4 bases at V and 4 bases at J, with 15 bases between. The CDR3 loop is CASSGGTLVYEQYF. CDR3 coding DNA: TGTGCCAGCAGCGGCGGGACACTCGTGTACGAGCAGTACTTC.

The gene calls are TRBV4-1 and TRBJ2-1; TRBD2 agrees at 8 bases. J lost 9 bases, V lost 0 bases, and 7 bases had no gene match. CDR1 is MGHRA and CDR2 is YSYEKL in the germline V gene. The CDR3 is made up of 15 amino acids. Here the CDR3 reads CASSQDSGGAGEQFF. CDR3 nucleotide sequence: TGCGCCAGCAGCCAAGATTCCGGGGGGGCCGGTGAGCAGTTCTTC.

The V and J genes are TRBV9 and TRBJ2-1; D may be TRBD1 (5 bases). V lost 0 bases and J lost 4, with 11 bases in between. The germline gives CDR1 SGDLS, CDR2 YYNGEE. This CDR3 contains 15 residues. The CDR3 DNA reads TGTGCCAGCAGCGTAGAAACAGGATTTTACAATGAGCAGTTCTTC. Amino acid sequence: CASSVETGFYNEQFF.

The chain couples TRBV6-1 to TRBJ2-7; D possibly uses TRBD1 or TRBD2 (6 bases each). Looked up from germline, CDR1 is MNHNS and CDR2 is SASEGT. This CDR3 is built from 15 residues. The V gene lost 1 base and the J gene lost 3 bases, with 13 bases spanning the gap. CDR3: CASSEEGGAIYEQYF. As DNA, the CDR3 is TGTGCCAGCAGTGAAGAGGGGGGCGCAATCTACGAGCAGTACTTC.

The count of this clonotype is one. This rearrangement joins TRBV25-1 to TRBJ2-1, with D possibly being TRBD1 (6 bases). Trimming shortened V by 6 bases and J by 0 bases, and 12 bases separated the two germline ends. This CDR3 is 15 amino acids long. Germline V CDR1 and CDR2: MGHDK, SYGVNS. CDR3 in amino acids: CASSPTGNSYNEQFF. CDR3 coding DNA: TGTGCCAGCAGCCCAACAGGGAACTCCTACAATGAGCAGTTCTTC. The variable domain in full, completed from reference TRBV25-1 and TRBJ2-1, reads EADIYQTPRYLVIGTGKKITLECSQTMGHDKMYWYQQDPGMELHLIHYSYGVNSTEKGDLSSESTVSRIRTEHFPLTLESARPSHTSQYLCASSPTGNSYNEQFFGPGTRLTVL.

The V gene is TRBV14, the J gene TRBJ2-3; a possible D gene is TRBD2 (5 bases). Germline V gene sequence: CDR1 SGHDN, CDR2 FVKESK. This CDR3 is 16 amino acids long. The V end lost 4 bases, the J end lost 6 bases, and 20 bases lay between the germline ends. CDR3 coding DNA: TGTGCCAGCAGCCCTGCACCCGAGTTGTGGGAGGATACGCAGTATTTT. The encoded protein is CASSPAPELWEDTQYF.